These 30 T cell receptor beta chains originate from one sample sequenced in a study of PD-1 blockade in classical Hodgkin lymphoma. Here immunoSEQ multiplex PCR was the method, and the copy in TCRdb shows in-frame clones only, minus some. The sample has about 64,000 clones; over 85% are singletons. Time point in this sample: cycle 4 day 1 (C4D1), after less than 7 weeks of nivolumab. With no exception, relapse followed autologous stem cell transplantation in all patients, and brentuximab vedotin exposure varied. Sequencing was performed on peripheral blood mononuclear cells (PBMCs), taken before the fourth cycle of nivolumab. Receptors were obtained from a human donor with classical Hodgkin lymphoma.

The V and J genes are TRBV15 and TRBJ2-2, with no clear D. Germline CDR1 and CDR2: LNHNV and YYDKDF (reference sequence). Deletions cut 8 bases from V and 1 base from J, with 5 bases between. The length of the CDR3 is 12 residues. The CDR3 DNA reads TGTGCCACCTCCAGGAACACCGGGGAGCTGTTTTTT. Protein product: CATSRNTGELFF.

The chain couples TRBV5-8 to TRBJ1-1; D uncertain. The V and J ends lost 2 bases and 3 bases respectively, with 11 bases between them. The CDR3 sequence is 14 residues long. In germline, CDR1 is SGHTS, CDR2 YDEGEE. This CDR3 is CASSFAAPDTEAFF. DNA for the CDR3: TGTGCCAGCAGCTTCGCCGCTCCTGACACTGAAGCTTTCTTT.

The chain couples TRBV6-1 to TRBJ2-2; D not certain. Germline loops: CDR1 MNHNS, CDR2 SASEGT. Deletions cut 3 bases from V and 5 bases from J, with 10 bases between. CDR3 length equals 14 residues. CDR3 bases: TGTGCCAGCAGTGATGGAAGGCTGACCGGGGAGCTGTTTTTT. It is translated as CASSDGRLTGELFF.

The chain combines TRBV28 with TRBJ2-5; TRBD2 aligns across 7 bases. The length of the CDR3 is 15 residues. V shed 3 bases and J 2 bases; nucleotides not matched to a gene: 6. Germline lookup yields CDR1 MDHEN and CDR2 SYDVKM. CDR3 loop: CASSLSLAEQETQYF. As DNA, the CDR3 is TGTGCCAGCAGTTTGTCCCTAGCGGAACAAGAGACCCAGTACTTC.

The rearrangement joins TRBV5-4 to TRBJ1-2; no clear D. Germline lookup yields CDR1 SGHNT and CDR2 YYREEE (reference sequence). V was pared by 4 bases and J by 5 bases, with 9 bases between. This CDR3 is built from 12 residues. CDR3 bases: TGTGCCAGCAGCCCGGATCTGTATGGCTACACCTTC. This translates into CASSPDLYGYTF. The whole variable domain, remainder taken from reference TRBV5-4 and TRBJ1-2, is ETGVTQSPTHLIKTRGQQVTLRCSSQSGHNTVSWYQQALGQGPQFIFQYYREEENGRGNFPPRFSGLQFPNYSSELNVNALELDDSALYLCASSPDLYGYTFGSGTRLTVV.

This clone was seen only a few times. The CDR3 loop reads CASSIEGRSPLHF. The CDR3 coding sequence is TGTGCCAGTAGTATCGAGGGGAGATCACCCCTCCACTTT. The chain has TRBV19 and TRBJ1-6; D might be TRBD1 (5 bases). Germline loops: CDR1 LNHDA, CDR2 SQIVND (reference sequence). V was shortened by 3 bases and J by 10 bases, with 10 bases between the two germline ends. The CDR3 runs to 13 residues.

The chain links TRBV7-3 to TRBJ2-7; TRBD2 is a possible D gene (6 bases). V was shortened by 0 bases and J by 7 bases, with 10 bases between the two germline ends. The CDR3 is 13 amino acids. Per the germline V gene, CDR1 is SGHTA and CDR2 is FQGTGA. DNA for the CDR3: TGTGCCAGCAGCTTAACGTCGGGGGTGGAGCAGTACTTC. This gives the protein CASSLTSGVEQYF.

This chain connects TRBV6-5 to TRBJ2-7, with 8 bases fitting TRBD2. V dropped 0 bases and J dropped 4; count of bases not matched to a gene: 8. The CDR3 is 16 residues long. Germline CDR1 and CDR2: MNHEY and SVGAGI. The chain's CDR3 is CASSYSMDGGGYEQYF. The CDR3, as DNA: TGTGCCAGCAGTTACTCGATGGACGGGGGGGGATACGAGCAGTACTTC.

CDR3 nucleotides: TGTGCCAGCAGCTTCTCGGTAAGCAAGGCGTTTAACACTGAAGCTTTCTTT. It codes for CASSFSVSKAFNTEAFF. The rearrangement uses TRBV11-2 and TRBJ1-1, with unresolved D. The CDR3 length is 17 residues. From germline, CDR1 is SGHAT and CDR2 FQNNGV. V lost 3 bases, J lost 2 bases, and 19 bases lay in between.

This clone has only one observation. J is TRBJ1-2 and V is TRBV19, with 7 positions matching TRBD1. Trimming took 3 bases from V and 7 from J; bases not matched to a gene: 11. The CDR3 sequence is 15 residues long. The germline gives CDR1 LNHDA, CDR2 SQIVND (reference sequence). The CDR3, as DNA: TGTGCCAGTAGTATGGCAGCCGGGACAGCTCGTGGCTACACCTTC. Protein: CASSMAAGTARGYTF.

This sequence joins TRBV28 and TRBJ1-1, with D unresolved. The CDR3 is made up of 16 amino acids. Germline V lookup: CDR1 MDHEN, CDR2 SYDVKM. With 4 bases removed from V and 3 bases from J, the gap between germline ends came to 18 bases. Here the CDR3 reads CASSSTITLLDTEAFF. CDR3 sequence (DNA): TGTGCCAGCAGTTCGACAATTACGTTATTGGACACTGAAGCTTTCTTT.

This rearrangement joins TRBV7-8 to TRBJ2-7; no definite D call. V lost 1 base and J 3 bases, leaving 1 base between the germline ends. Germline assignment: CDR1 SGHVS and CDR2 FQNEAQ. The CDR3 loop spans 11 amino acids. CDR3 residues: CASSLDYEQYF. CDR3 bases: TGTGCCAGCAGCTTAGACTACGAGCAGTACTTC.

The chain joins TRBV5-1 to TRBJ2-1; possibly TRBD2 for D (7 bases). V lost 4 bases and J 1 base, leaving 12 bases between the germline ends. The CDR3 sequence is 15 residues long. The germline V gene encodes CDR1 SGHRS and CDR2 YFSETQ. The CDR3 nucleotides read TGCGCCAGCAGCCGTGAGGGGGGGTCCTACAATGAGCAGTTCTTC. This sequence encodes CASSREGGSYNEQFF.

This clone is termed medium-sized. V usage is TRBV6-1 and J usage is TRBJ2-7, with 9 bases aligning to TRBD1. J gave up 3 bases and V 6 bases, and 9 bases lay outside the gene matches. The CDR3 extends over 15 amino acids. CDR1 is MNHNS and CDR2 is SASEGT in the germline V gene. The CDR3 loop is CASSLLDRGIYEQYF. In DNA form, the CDR3 reads TGTGCCAGCAGCCTCCTTGACAGGGGGATCTACGAGCAGTACTTC.

The chain joins TRBV7-2 to TRBJ1-2; 9 nucleotides match TRBD1. The germline V gene has CDR1 SGHTA and CDR2 FQGNSA. The V and J ends lost 5 bases and 5 bases, in that order; junction bases with no gene match: 3. The CDR3 loop spans 13 amino acids. CDR3 in amino acids: CASSPGTGYGYTF. The CDR3 nucleotides read TGTGCCAGCAGCCCAGGGACAGGGTATGGCTACACCTTC. Filled out from reference TRBV7-2 and TRBJ1-2, the complete variable domain reads GAGVSQSPSNKVTEKGKDVELRCDPISGHTALYWYRQSLGQGLEFLIYFQGNSAPDKSGLPSDRFSAERTGGSVSTLTIQRTQQEDSAVYLCASSPGTGYGYTFGSGTRLTVV.

The chain has TRBV30 and TRBJ1-4, with D tentatively TRBD1 (5 bases). CDR1 is GTSNPN and CDR2 is SVGIG in the germline V gene (reference sequence). V gave up 5 bases and J gave up 8 bases, with 18 bases separating them. CDR3 size: 14 residues. This CDR3 is CAWGPGPRGEKLFF. DNA for the CDR3: TGTGCCTGGGGGCCAGGTCCGCGGGGCGAAAAACTGTTTTTT.

The chain links TRBV23-1 to TRBJ1-5; no clear D. TRBV23-1 is assigned to the ORF class and has an uncertain function. This CDR3 comprises 20 residues. Trimming removed 4 bases at V and 0 bases at J, with 25 bases between. The CDR3 sequence: CASSPRSTRIAVISNQPQHF. CDR3 bases: TGCGCCAGCAGTCCCCGATCCACACGGATAGCCGTCATTAGCAATCAGCCCCAGCATTTT.

This sequence joins TRBV2 and TRBJ1-1; 9 positions agree with TRBD1. Germline V gene data show CDR1 as SNHLY and CDR2 as FYNNEI. The J segment lost 2 bases and the V segment lost 8 bases, leaving 3 bases of the junction unmatched. CDR3 length: 13 residues. The CDR3 region is CASRDRDNTEAFF. DNA for the CDR3: TGTGCCAGCCGGGACAGGGATAACACTGAAGCTTTCTTT.

V gene TRBV2 combines with J gene TRBJ1-4; unclear D gene. Germline V gene sequence: CDR1 SNHLY, CDR2 FYNNEI. V shed 6 bases and J shed 6 bases, with 5 bases lying between them. The length of the CDR3 is 11 residues. CDR3 protein: CASSLHEKLFF. CDR3 DNA: TGTGCCAGCAGCCTACATGAAAAACTGTTTTTT.

This CDR3 is CASSWGLVVYEQYF. The CDR3 nucleotides are TGTGCCAGCAGCTGGGGACTAGTTGTCTACGAGCAGTACTTC. This rearrangement joins TRBV7-2 to TRBJ2-7, with 8 bases lining up with TRBD2. The V gene's germline CDR1 is SGHTA and CDR2 FQGNSA. The CDR3 has 14 residues. Trimming at V came to 4 bases and at J to 3 bases, leaving 5 bases not matched to a gene.

The chain carries TRBV19 and TRBJ2-3; a weak D match, TRBD2 (6 bases). CDR1 and CDR2 from the germline V gene are LNHDA and SQIVND (reference sequence). V shed 0 bases and J shed 0 bases, with 7 bases lying between them. CDR3 size: 15 residues. CDR3 in DNA: TGTGCCAGTAGTATAGATGCGGGGAGCACAGATACGCAGTATTTT. Translating it yields CASSIDAGSTDTQYF.

The chain links TRBV19 to TRBJ1-2; tentative D call: TRBD1 (5 bases). This CDR3 comprises 12 residues. The V end was cut by 6 bases, the J end by 4 bases, with 9 bases between. Germline V gene lookup returns CDR1 LNHDA and CDR2 SQIVND (reference sequence). CDR3 nucleotide sequence: TGTGCCAGTAGAGGGGCTGGCTATGGCTACACCTTC. The encoded protein is CASRGAGYGYTF.

The V call is TRBV7-9, the J call TRBJ2-3; 9 bases agree with TRBD2. There are 17 residues in the CDR3. CDR1 and CDR2 from the germline V gene are SEHNR and FQNEAQ (reference sequence). J lost 0 bases, V lost 5 bases, and 9 bases had no gene match. CDR3 in DNA: TGTGCCAGCAGCCATAAAGCGGGGGGCTCTAGCACAGATACGCAGTATTTT. Protein product: CASSHKAGGSSTDTQYF.

The chain combines TRBV10-2 with TRBJ2-7; no firm D call. In germline, CDR1 is WSHSY, CDR2 SAAADI. CDR3 size: 14 residues. Trimming pared 6 bases from V and 4 bases from J, leaving 16 bases between. The CDR3 DNA reads TGCGCCAGCAGCAAGACCGTGACCGAATACGAGCAGTACTTC. It is translated as CASSKTVTEYEQYF.

The CDR3 protein is CASSLRPGGILSYNEQFF. The DNA for the CDR3 is TGTGCCAGCAGCTTACGTCCGGGGGGCATCCTATCCTACAATGAGCAGTTCTTC. The rearrangement uses TRBV7-2 and TRBJ2-1; TRBD2 might be the D (7 bases). V was cut by 2 bases and J by 1 base, with 18 bases left in between. CDR1 and CDR2 (germline): SGHTA, FQGNSA. CDR3 length: 18 amino acids. Using reference TRBV7-2 and TRBJ2-1 for the parts outside the CDR3, the full variable domain is GAGVSQSPSNKVTEKGKDVELRCDPISGHTALYWYRQSLGQGLEFLIYFQGNSAPDKSGLPSDRFSAERTGGSVSTLTIQRTQQEDSAVYLCASSLRPGGILSYNEQFFGPGTRLTVL.

The gene calls are TRBV5-6 and TRBJ2-3; D perhaps matches TRBD2 (6 bases). Germline V lookup: CDR1 SGHDT, CDR2 YYEEEE. V was trimmed by 1 base and J by 6 bases, leaving 12 bases between them. This CDR3 region has 14 residues. The CDR3 DNA is TGTGCCAGCAGCTTGCGGCGGGATCGGGATACGCAGTATTTT. Residues: CASSLRRDRDTQYF.

The chain is built from TRBV27 and TRBJ1-5, with 8 bases aligning to TRBD1. V gave up 6 bases and J gave up 3 bases; unmatched junction bases: 4. The CDR3 extends over 14 amino acids. Germline loops: CDR1 MNHEY, CDR2 SMNVEV (reference sequence). Here the CDR3 DNA reads TGTGCCAGCAGCAGACAGGGGAACAATCAGCCCCAGCATTTT. This encodes CASSRQGNNQPQHF.

The chain joins TRBV19 to TRBJ1-5; D remains ambiguous. Trimming removed 1 base from V and 6 bases from J, with 4 bases in between. This CDR3 comprises 12 residues. CDR1 LNHDA and CDR2 SQIVND come from the germline V gene (reference sequence). The CDR3 reads CASSIAGQPQHF. CDR3 sequence (DNA): TGTGCCAGTAGTATAGCGGGTCAGCCCCAGCATTTT.

This clone was picked up one time. The genes are TRBV5-8 and TRBJ1-2; tentatively, D is TRBD1 (5 bases). The CDR3 spans 13 residues. CDR1 is SGHTS, CDR2 YDEGEE, per germline. Trimming left V 0 bases short and J 4 bases short, with 7 bases between. The CDR3 DNA reads as TGTGCCAGCAGCTTGGAAACAGGCTATGGCTACACCTTC. Translation gives CASSLETGYGYTF.

The J gene is TRBJ2-5, the V gene TRBV5-4, with D possibly matching TRBD2 (7 bases). Germline loops: CDR1 SGHNT, CDR2 YYREEE (reference sequence). V shed 0 bases and J shed 4 bases, with 13 bases lying between them. CDR3 length: 15 amino acids. CDR3 protein: CASSLERGGGETQYF. DNA for the CDR3: TGTGCCAGCAGCTTGGAGCGGGGAGGGGGAGAGACCCAGTACTTC.